The entry that follows covers one T cell receptor (beta chain) sequence. Its cognate antigen is unknown. It was the approximately 130-subject validation cohort, separate from the approximately 690-subject first cohort, to which the donors belonged. The CDR3 is 17 residues long. Germline V CDR1 and CDR2: SGHAT, FQDESV (reference sequence). V lost 1 base, J lost 8 bases, and 15 bases stayed unmatched. TCRdb's table, derived via immunoSEQ multiplex PCR, lists solely in-frame clones and lacks some. The table lists about 60,000 clones, about 95% of them singletons. The data were taken from a study of cytomegalovirus exposure and HLA in healthy donors. At the level of the study: It was reported in a later analysis that the same platform had been used for the roughly 110 validation repertoires as for the 666 first-cohort repertoires. General study findings and limits: Listed as cytomegalovirus-associated were approximately 160 TCR beta chains.

V gene TRBV11-1 combines with J gene TRBJ1-1; 8 positions match TRBD1. The sequenced material came from PBMCs. The source is a woman between 18 and 29 years old in good health and CMV-seronegative. The DNA of the CDR3 is TGTGCCAGCAGCTTAGGGCGCGGCAGGGGGCGCCGGGCCGAAGCTTTCTTT. Translating gives CASSLGRGRGRRAEAFF. Together with reference TRBV11-1 and TRBJ1-1, the CDR3 gives the full variable domain: EAEVAQSPRYKITEKSQAVAFWCDPISGHATLYWYRQILGQGPELLVQFQDESVVDDSQLPKDRFSAERLKGVDSTLKIQPAELGDSAMYLCASSLGRGRGRRAEAFFGQGTRLTVV.